This T cell receptor (beta chain) was obtained from a study of molecular identifiers for immune sequencing clone quantification. V gave up 0 bases and J gave up 8 bases, with 19 bases separating them. This CDR3 contains 17 residues. Per the germline V gene, CDR1 is LGHNA and CDR2 is YSLEER. Listed TCR primers, together with previously described methods, were used for the bulk TCR libraries. TCRdb analysed the PCR reads with MiXCR anew, one entry per CDR3 protein. The table has 8,300 or so distinct CDR3 sequences, about a third seen once. RNA fractions of 10%, 30% or 50% and roughly 19,000 to 1,000,000 sorted cells were the source of naive CD8 libraries. Of note for this clonotype: Its matching antigen is unknown.

General study findings and limits: In CMV-specific effectors, clones above 20 copies held over 99% of molecules; naive, under 1%.

The chain is built from TRBV4-3 and TRBJ2-2; D call uncertain. Sequencing input: naive CD8+ T cells from blood, with Jurkat cell RNA spiked in. Subset indicated: FACS-sorted CD8+CD4-CCR7+CD45RA+ naive T cells. This sequence originates from a human donor in good health. Some libraries in this study had Jurkat cell RNA spiked in. The CDR3 DNA sequence: TGCGCCAGCAGCCAAGATTGGTCTAGTGGTTCTTCGGGGGAGCTGTTTTTT. Amino acids: CASSQDWSSGSSGELFF.